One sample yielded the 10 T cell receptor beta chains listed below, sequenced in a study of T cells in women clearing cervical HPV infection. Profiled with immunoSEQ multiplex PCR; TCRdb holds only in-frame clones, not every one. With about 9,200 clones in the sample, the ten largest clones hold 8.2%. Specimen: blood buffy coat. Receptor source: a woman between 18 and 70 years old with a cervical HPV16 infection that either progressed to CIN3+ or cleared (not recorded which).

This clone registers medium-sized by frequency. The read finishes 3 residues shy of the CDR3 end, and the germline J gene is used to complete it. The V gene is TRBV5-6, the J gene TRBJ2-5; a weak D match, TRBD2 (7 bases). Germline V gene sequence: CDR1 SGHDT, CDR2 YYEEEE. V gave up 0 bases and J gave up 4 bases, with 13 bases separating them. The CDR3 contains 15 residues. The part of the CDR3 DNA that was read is TGTGCCAGCAGCTTGGTTCCGCGGGGGCGAGAGACC. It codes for CASSLVPRGRET. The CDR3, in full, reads CASSLVPRGRETQYF. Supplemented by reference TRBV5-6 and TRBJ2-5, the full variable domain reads DAGVTQSPTHLIKTRGQQVTLRCSPKSGHDTVSWYQQALGQGPQFIFQYYEEEERQRGNFPDRFSGHQFPNYSSELNVNALLLGDSALYLCASSLVPRGRETQYFGPGTRLLVL.

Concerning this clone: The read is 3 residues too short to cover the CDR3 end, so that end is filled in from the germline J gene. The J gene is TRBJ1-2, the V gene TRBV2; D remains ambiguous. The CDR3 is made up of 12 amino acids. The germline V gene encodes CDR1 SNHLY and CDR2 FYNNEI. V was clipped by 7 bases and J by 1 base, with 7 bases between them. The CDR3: CASNDNNYGYTF. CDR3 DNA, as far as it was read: TGTGCCAGCAATGACAATAACTATGGC.

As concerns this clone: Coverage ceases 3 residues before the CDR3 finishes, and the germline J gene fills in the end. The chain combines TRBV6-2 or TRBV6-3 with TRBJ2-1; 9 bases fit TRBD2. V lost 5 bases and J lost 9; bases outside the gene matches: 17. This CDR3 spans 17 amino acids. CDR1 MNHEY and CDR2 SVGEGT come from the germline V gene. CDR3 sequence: CASSPLVGERGVGEQFF. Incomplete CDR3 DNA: TGTGCCAGCAGTCCCTTGGTTGGCGAGCGGGGGGTTGGTGAG.

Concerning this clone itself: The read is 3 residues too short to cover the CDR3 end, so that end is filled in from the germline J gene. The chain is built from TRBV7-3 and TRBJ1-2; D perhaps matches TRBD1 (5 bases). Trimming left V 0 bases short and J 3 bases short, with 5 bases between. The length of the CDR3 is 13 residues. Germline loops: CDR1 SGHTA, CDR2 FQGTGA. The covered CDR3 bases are TGTGCCAGCAGCTTAACAGGGGACTATGGC. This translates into CASSLTGDYG. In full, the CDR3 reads CASSLTGDYGYTF. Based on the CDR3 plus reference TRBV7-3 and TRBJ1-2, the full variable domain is GAGVSQTPSNKVTEKGKYVELRCDPISGHTALYWYRQSLGQGPEFLIYFQGTGAADDSGLPNDRFFAVRPEGSVSTLKIQRTERGDSAVYLCASSLTGDYGYTFGSGTRLTVV.

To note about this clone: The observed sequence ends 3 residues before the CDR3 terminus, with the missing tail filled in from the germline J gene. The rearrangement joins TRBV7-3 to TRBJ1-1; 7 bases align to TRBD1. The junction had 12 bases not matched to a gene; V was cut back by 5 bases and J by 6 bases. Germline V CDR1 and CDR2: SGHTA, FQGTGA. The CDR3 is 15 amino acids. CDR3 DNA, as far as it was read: TGTGCCAGCAGCGCCTTTAGGGGGCGGTTGTCTGAA. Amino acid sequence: CASSAFRGRLSE. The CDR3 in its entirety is CASSAFRGRLSEAFF.

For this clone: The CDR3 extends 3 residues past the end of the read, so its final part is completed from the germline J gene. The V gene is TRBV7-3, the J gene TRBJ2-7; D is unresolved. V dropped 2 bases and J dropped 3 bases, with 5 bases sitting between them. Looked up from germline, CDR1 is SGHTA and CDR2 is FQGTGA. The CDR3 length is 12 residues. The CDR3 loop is CASSLGCYEQYF. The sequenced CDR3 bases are TGTGCCAGCAGCTTAGGCTGCTACGAG.

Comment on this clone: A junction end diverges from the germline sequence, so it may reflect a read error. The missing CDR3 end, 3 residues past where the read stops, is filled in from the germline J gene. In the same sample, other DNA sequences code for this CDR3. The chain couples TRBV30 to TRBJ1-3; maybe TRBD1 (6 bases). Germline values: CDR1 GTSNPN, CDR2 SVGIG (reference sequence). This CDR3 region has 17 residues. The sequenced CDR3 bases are TGTGCCTGGAGTGTACCCGAATTTAGGGGGAGAGGAAACACG. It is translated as CAWSVPEFRGRGNT. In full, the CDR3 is CAWSVPEFRGRGNTIYF.

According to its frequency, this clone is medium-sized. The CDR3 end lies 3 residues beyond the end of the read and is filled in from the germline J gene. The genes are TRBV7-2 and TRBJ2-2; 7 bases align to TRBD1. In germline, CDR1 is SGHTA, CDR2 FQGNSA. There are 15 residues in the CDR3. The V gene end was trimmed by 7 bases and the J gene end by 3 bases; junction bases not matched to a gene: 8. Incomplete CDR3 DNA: TGTGCCAGCACCCTTGACAGGGCGTACACCGGGGAG. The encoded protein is CASTLDRAYTGE. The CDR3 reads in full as CASTLDRAYTGELFF.

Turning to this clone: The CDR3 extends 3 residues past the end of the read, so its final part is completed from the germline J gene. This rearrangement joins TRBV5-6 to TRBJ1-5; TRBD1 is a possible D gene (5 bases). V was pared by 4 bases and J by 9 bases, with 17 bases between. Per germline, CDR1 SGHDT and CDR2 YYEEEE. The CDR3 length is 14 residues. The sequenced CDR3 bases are TGTGCCAGCAGCCCGGGCGGGGCCATAGGGCCC. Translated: CASSPGGAIGP. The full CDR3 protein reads CASSPGGAIGPQHF.

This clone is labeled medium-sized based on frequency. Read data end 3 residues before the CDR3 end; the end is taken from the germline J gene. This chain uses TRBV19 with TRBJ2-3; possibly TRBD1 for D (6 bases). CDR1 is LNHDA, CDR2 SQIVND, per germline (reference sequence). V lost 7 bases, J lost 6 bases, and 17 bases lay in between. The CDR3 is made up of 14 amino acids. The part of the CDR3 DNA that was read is TGTGCCAGTACCCAGGCCAGGGGTGGGGATACG. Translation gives CASTQARGGDT. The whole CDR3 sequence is CASTQARGGDTQYF.